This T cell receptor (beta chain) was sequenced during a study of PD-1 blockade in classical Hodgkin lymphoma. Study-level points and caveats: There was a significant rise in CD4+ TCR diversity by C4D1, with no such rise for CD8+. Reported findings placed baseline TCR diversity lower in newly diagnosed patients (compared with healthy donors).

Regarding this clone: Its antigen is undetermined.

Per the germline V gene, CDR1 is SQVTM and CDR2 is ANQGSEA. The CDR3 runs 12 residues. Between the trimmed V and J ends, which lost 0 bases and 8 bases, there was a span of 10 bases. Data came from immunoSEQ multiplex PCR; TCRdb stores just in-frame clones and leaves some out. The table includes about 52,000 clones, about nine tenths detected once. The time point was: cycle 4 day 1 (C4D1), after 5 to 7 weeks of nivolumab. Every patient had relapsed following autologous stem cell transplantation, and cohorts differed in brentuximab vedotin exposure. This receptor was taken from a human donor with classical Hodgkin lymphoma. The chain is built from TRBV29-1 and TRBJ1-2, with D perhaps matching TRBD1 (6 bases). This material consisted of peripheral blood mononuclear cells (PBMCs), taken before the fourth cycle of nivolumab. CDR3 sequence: CSVEEGARGYTF. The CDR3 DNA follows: TGCAGCGTTGAAGAGGGGGCAAGAGGCTACACCTTC.